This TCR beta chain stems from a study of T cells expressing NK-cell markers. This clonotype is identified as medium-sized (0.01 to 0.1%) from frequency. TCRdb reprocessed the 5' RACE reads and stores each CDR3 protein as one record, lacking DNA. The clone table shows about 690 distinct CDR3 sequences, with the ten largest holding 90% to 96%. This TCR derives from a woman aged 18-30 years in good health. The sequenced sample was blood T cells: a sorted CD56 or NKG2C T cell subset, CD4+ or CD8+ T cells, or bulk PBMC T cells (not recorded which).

The CDR3 is CASLADYEQYF. The V and J genes are TRBV2 and TRBJ2-7. The CDR3 runs to 11 residues. Germline values: CDR1 SNHLY, CDR2 FYNNEI.